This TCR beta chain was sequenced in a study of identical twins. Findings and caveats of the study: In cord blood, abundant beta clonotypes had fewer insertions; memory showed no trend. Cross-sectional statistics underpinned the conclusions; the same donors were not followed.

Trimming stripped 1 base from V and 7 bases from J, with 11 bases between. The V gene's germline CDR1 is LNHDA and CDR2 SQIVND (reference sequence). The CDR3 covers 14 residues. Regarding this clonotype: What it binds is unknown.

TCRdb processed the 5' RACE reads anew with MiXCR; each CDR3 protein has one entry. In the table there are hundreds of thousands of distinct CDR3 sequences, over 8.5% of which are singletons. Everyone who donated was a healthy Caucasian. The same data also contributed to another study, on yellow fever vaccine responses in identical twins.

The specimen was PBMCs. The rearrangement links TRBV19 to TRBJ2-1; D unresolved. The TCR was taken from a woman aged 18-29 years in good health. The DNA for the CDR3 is TGTGCCAGTAGTATAGGCCAGCCATCGAATGAGCAGTTCTTC. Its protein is CASSIGQPSNEQFF. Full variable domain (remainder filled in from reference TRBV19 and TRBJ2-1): DGGITQSPKYLFRKEGQNVTLSCEQNLNHDAMYWYRQDPGQGLRLIYYSQIVNDFQKGDIAEGYSVSREKKESFPLTVTSAQKNPTAFYLCASSIGQPSNEQFFGPGTRLTVL.